The rows below give T cell receptor beta chains drawn from one sample of a study of blood T cell repertoires in COVID-19. Data came from immunoSEQ multiplex PCR; TCRdb stores just in-frame clones and leaves some out. Here the sample spans about half a million clones, around 85% being singletons. The sequenced sample consisted of peripheral blood. All receptors derive from a human donor in a cohort sampled during active COVID-19. CDR3s include the opening cysteine and the closing phenylalanine or tryptophan. Fields, in order: V gene, clone size, D gene, J gene, CDR3 protein, CDR3 DNA. The D gene is left open where the match is weak. Clone size appears in some rows only: once, few, many, or a class for an expanded clone.

>TRBV11-2|once|-|TRBJ2-1
CASSLGERGEQFF
TGTGCCAGCAGCTTAGGAGAACGGGGTGAGCAGTTCTTC
>TRBV29-1|-|-|TRBJ2-3
CSVPYRDSTDTQYF
TGCAGCGTTCCCTACAGGGATAGCACAGATACGCAGTATTTT
>TRBV19|-|-|TRBJ1-5
CASTMGRSSNQPQHF
TGTGCCAGTACCATGGGTCGGAGTAGCAATCAGCCCCAGCATTTT
>TRBV15|-|TRBD1|TRBJ2-7
CATSRDRGLPREQYF
TGTGCCACCAGCCGAGACAGGGGGCTTCCAAGGGAGCAGTACTTC
>TRBV30|-|-|TRBJ2-7
CAWSKGAGPYEQYF
TGTGCCTGGAGTAAAGGGGCAGGCCCCTACGAGCAGTACTTC
>TRBV27|-|TRBD1|TRBJ1-2
CASSLPGGFGGYTF
TGTGCCAGCAGTTTACCAGGGGGCTTCGGCGGCTACACCTTC
>TRBV6-5|-|-|TRBJ2-6
CASLEGGSGANVLTF
TGTGCCAGCCTAGAAGGGGGCTCTGGGGCCAACGTCCTGACTTTC
>TRBV2|few|-|TRBJ1-5
CASSVGADYSNQPQHF
TGTGCCAGCAGTGTGGGGGCGGATTATAGCAATCAGCCCCAGCATTTT
>TRBV27|-|-|TRBJ1-3
CASSLLAGNTIYF
TGTGCCAGCAGTTTATTAGCCGGAAACACCATATATTTT
>TRBV6-1|-|-|TRBJ1-2
CASSEYLNYGYTF
TGTGCCAGCAGTGAATATCTTAACTATGGCTACACCTTC
>TRBV29-1|-|-|TRBJ2-7
CSVGQDSYEQYF
TGCAGCGTTGGACAGGATTCCTACGAGCAGTACTTC
>TRBV6-5|-|-|TRBJ2-2
CASRYNTGTQHELFF
TGTGCCAGCAGGTACAACACCGGGACACAGCACGAGCTGTTTTTT
>TRBV11-3|-|TRBD2|TRBJ2-5
CASSLGTSGEETQYF
TGTGCCAGCAGCTTAGGAACTAGCGGGGAAGAGACCCAGTACTTC
>TRBV19|-|TRBD1|TRBJ2-7
CASSLKGPGQGPYEQYF
TGTGCCAGTAGTCTCAAAGGTCCGGGACAGGGCCCCTACGAGCAGTACTTC
>TRBV11-3|-|TRBD2|TRBJ2-2
CASSLDQAGGQGYGELFF
TGTGCCAGCAGCTTAGATCAAGCGGGAGGCCAGGGGTACGGGGAGCTGTTTTTT
>TRBV6-1|few|-|TRBJ1-2
CASSETMTLVSGYTF
TGTGCCAGCAGTGAAACAATGACGCTAGTTTCTGGCTACACCTTC
>TRBV18|few|-|TRBJ1-1
CASSPALGVETEAFF
TGTGCCAGCTCACCAGCCCTAGGGGTGGAAACTGAAGCTTTCTTT
>TRBV12-3/TRBV12-4|-|TRBD2|TRBJ2-1
CASKMLAGEEQFF
TGTGCCAGCAAAATGCTAGCGGGAGAAGAGCAGTTCTTC
>TRBV28|-|TRBD2|TRBJ2-1
CASSLAGGRWNEQFF
TGTGCCAGCAGTCTAGCGGGAGGGAGGTGGAATGAGCAGTTCTTC
>TRBV30|-|-|TRBJ1-1
CACSRAQMNTEAFF
TGTGCCTGCTCGAGGGCCCAAATGAACACTGAAGCTTTCTTT
>TRBV9|-|TRBD1|TRBJ2-6
CASSPWFGQGASGANVLTF
TGTGCCAGCAGCCCCTGGTTTGGACAGGGGGCTTCTGGGGCCAACGTCCTGACTTTC
>TRBV5-6|-|TRBD1|TRBJ2-5
CASSLGTGQETQYF
TGTGCCAGCAGCTTGGGGACAGGGCAAGAGACCCAGTACTTC
>TRBV9|-|TRBD1|TRBJ2-1
CASSTPRTGRLFGNEQFF
TGTGCCAGCAGCACACCTAGGACAGGTAGACTCTTCGGCAATGAGCAGTTCTTC
>TRBV11-3|-|TRBD1|TRBJ2-1
CASSLGQGSYNEQFF
TGTGCCAGCAGCTTAGGACAGGGCTCCTACAATGAGCAGTTCTTC
>TRBV5-1|-|-|TRBJ2-7
CASSLVEAEQYF
TGCGCCAGCAGCTTGGTTGAGGCCGAGCAGTACTTC
>TRBV7-9|once|-|TRBJ2-7
CASSEAGMGYEQYF
TGTGCCAGCAGCGAGGCAGGGATGGGTTACGAGCAGTACTTC
>TRBV25-1|-|TRBD2|TRBJ2-3
CASSGSGSLTDTQYF
TGTGCCAGCAGTGGGAGCGGGAGTCTAACAGATACGCAGTATTTT
>TRBV7-9|-|TRBD1|TRBJ1-1
CASSRGTGGLNTEAFF
TGTGCCAGCAGCCGAGGGACAGGGGGTCTGAACACTGAAGCTTTCTTT
>TRBV9|-|TRBD1|TRBJ2-5
CASSVRQGVEETQYF
TGTGCCAGCAGCGTGAGACAGGGTGTCGAGGAGACCCAGTACTTC
>TRBV27|-|TRBD1|TRBJ2-7
CASRRQGGSYEQYF
TGTGCCAGCAGACGACAGGGGGGCTCCTACGAGCAGTACTTC
>TRBV5-4|-|TRBD2|TRBJ2-3
CASSLGTRADTQYF
TGTGCCAGCAGCTTAGGGACTAGGGCAGATACGCAGTATTTT
>TRBV5-1|-|TRBD1|TRBJ1-6
CASSSGQDNSPLHF
TGCGCCAGCAGTTCGGGACAGGATAATTCACCCCTCCACTTT
>TRBV6-5|-|TRBD1|TRBJ2-7
CASSYRGQGGHYEQYF
TGTGCCAGCAGTTACCGGGGACAGGGCGGACACTACGAGCAGTACTTC
>TRBV20-1|-|-|TRBJ2-7
CSASGAGEQYF
TGCAGTGCTAGCGGGGCGGGGGAGCAGTACTTC
>TRBV18|-|TRBD1|TRBJ2-2
CASSPDRDRNTGELFF
TGTGCCAGCTCACCCGACCGGGACAGAAACACCGGGGAGCTGTTTTTT
>TRBV18|-|TRBD1|TRBJ2-7
CASSPGQGITYEQYF
TGTGCCAGCTCACCGGGACAGGGGATTACCTACGAGCAGTACTTC
>TRBV7-2|few|-|TRBJ1-5
CASSLVAGNQPQHF
TGTGCCAGCAGCTTAGTCGCAGGGAATCAGCCCCAGCATTTT
>TRBV18|-|TRBD2|TRBJ2-3
CASSSPSGGRTPADTQYF
TGTGCCAGCTCATCCCCTAGCGGGGGTCGGACGCCCGCGGATACGCAGTATTTT
>TRBV20-1|-|TRBD2|TRBJ2-5
CSASGSGTETQYF
TGCAGTGCTAGTGGTAGCGGGACAGAGACCCAGTACTTC
>TRBV9|-|-|TRBJ1-2
CASSSRAGYGYTF
TGTGCCAGCAGCTCCAGGGCGGGGTATGGCTACACCTTC
>TRBV19|-|TRBD1|TRBJ1-1
CASSIGGGQLPLNTEAFF
TGTGCCAGTAGTATTGGAGGGGGACAGTTACCGTTGAACACTGAAGCTTTCTTT
>TRBV2|-|-|TRBJ1-1
CASSGQRNTEAFF
TGTGCCAGCAGTGGACAAAGAAACACTGAAGCTTTCTTT
>TRBV7-8|-|TRBD1|TRBJ1-4
CASSLNRGDTNEKLFF
TGTGCCAGCAGCCTAAACAGGGGGGACACTAATGAAAAACTGTTTTTT
>TRBV5-1|few|-|TRBJ1-1
CASSLSGLPDTEAFF
TGCGCCAGCAGCTTATCAGGGTTGCCCGACACTGAAGCTTTCTTT
>TRBV15|-|-|TRBJ1-1
CATSATGRDTEAFF
TGTGCCACCAGCGCGACGGGTCGGGACACTGAAGCTTTCTTT
>TRBV30|-|TRBD2|TRBJ2-1
CAWSPVGGRLAGEQFF
TGTGCCTGGAGCCCTGTTGGGGGAAGACTAGCGGGGGAGCAGTTCTTC
>TRBV3-1/TRBV3-2|-|-|TRBJ2-4
CASSPWEGDIQYF
TGTGCCAGCAGCCCTTGGGAGGGGGACATTCAGTACTTC